This TCR beta chain derives from a study of CD8 T cells in ankylosing spondylitis (dated by TCRdb to about 2017). Study-wide context: The study set out to find disease-linked TCR variants by profiling T cell receptor beta repertoires in ankylosing spondylitis patients and healthy donors. In total, the full study cohort was made up of 108 healthy donors and approximately 27 ankylosing spondylitis patients. Samples of peripheral blood were taken, and for ankylosing spondylitis patients, synovial fluid was collected as well.

For this clonotype: There is no known antigen for this receptor. No base qualities exist here, and no much larger clone lies one base off it.

Beyond this particular receptor, the publication reports: A CD8+ phenotype was shown by the disease-linked clones, which were found at relatively low frequencies in peripheral blood. Some of the motif variants had been reported before in the synovial fluid and blood of reactive arthritis patients, a finding that suggests common disease-initiation mechanisms. A TCR beta motif made up of several highly homologous amino acid variants appeared to be characteristic of blood from ankylosing spondylitis patients. According to the report, matched synovial fluid samples from ankylosing spondylitis patients were significantly enriched for the disease-linked clones.

The sequencer was an Illumina HiSeq 2500. TCR beta libraries were prepared by quantitative 5'-RACE with molecular barcodes. The study's processing was this. To identify disease-linked TCR variants, a new computational method was used, one built on a probabilistic model of VDJ rearrangement. Using fastp trimming at Q25 and MiXCR clonotype assembly, TCRdb reanalyzed the public sequencing data and kept in-frame beta chains. Records with the same CDR3 protein are collapsed into one entry carrying the most frequent genes and DNA. The V and J calls reflect TCRdb's pipeline rather than the authors' work. This sample holds around 430,000 distinct CDR3 sequences; roughly 18% were observed only once. The top ten clones comprise 1% of the sample. CDR1 SQVTM and CDR2 ANQGSEA are derived from the germline V gene. The CDR3, from cysteine to phenylalanine, totals 13 residues. The read is trimmed to its CDR3 DNA, 39 bases read in frame from base 1. Trimming accounts for 5 bases at V and 7 bases at J, while the number of junction bases matched to no gene is 7.

Sequencing used blood, either unsorted or a sorted T cell fraction (not recorded which). The receptor's source is a male donor with ankylosing spondylitis. The chain joins TRBV29-1 to TRBJ1-4, with 7 bases matching TRBD1. The CDR3 sequence is CSVQGGGGEKLFF. The nucleotide sequence reads as follows: TGCAGCGTTCAGGGGGGCGGTGGTGAAAAACTGTTTTTT.